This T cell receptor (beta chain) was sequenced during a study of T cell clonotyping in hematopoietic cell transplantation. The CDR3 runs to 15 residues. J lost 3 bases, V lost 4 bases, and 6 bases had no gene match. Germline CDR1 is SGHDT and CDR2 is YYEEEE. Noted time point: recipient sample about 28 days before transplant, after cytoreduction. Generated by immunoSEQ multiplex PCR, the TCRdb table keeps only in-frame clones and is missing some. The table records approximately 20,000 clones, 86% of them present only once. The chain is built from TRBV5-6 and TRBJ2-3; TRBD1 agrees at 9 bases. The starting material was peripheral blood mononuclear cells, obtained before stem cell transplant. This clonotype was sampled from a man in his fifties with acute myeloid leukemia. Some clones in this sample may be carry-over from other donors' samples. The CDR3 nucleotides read TGTGCCAGCAGCGCGGACAGGGGCTTGACAGATACGCAGTATTTT. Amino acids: CASSADRGLTDTQYF. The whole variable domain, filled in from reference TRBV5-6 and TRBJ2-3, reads DAGVTQSPTHLIKTRGQQVTLRCSPKSGHDTVSWYQQALGQGPQFIFQYYEEEERQRGNFPDRFSGHQFPNYSSELNVNALLLGDSALYLCASSADRGLTDTQYFGPGTRLTVL.